The present T cell receptor (beta chain) was sequenced within a study of T cells after yellow fever vaccination. In its sample, this clonotype was seen many times. Its target is not known. One end of the junction is discordant with germline, which a read error may explain. Points from the study as a whole: Post-booster repertoires again held most primary-vaccination clones (around 95% CD4, around 90% CD8).

The TCR cDNA carried a universal primer site and UMIs from 5'RACE template switching. TCRdb re-analysed the 5' RACE reads in MiXCR, keeping a single row per CDR3 protein. The sample contains some 390,000 distinct CDR3 sequences, approximately 18% of which appear only once. Germline-derived CDR1 and CDR2 are KGHSH and LQKENI. The CDR3 is 15 residues long. The sequence was collected from a man between 18 and 35 years old who received the YFV17D yellow fever vaccine. The chain couples TRBV18 to TRBJ1-5, with D maybe TRBD1 (6 bases). Sequenced here: PBMCs, sampled before the yellow fever booster vaccination. The CDR3 here is CASSPQGIGNQPQHF. CDR3 DNA: TGTGCCAGCTCTCCACAGGGTATCGGCAATCAGCCCCAGCATTTT.